One and the same sample provided the 26 T cell receptor beta chains below, sequenced in a study of siplizumab effects on memory and regulatory T cells. Generated by immunoSEQ multiplex PCR, the TCRdb table keeps only in-frame clones and is missing some. The table shows some 110,000 clones, with less than 95% occurring only once. What was sequenced was non-Treg CD4+ T cells sorted from blood. Every receptor here comes from a human donor in good health.

The chain joins TRBV4-1 to TRBJ1-2, with TRBD1 matching 7 bases. This CDR3 has 16 residues. V gave up 4 bases and J gave up 4 bases; unmatched junction bases: 12. CDR1 is MGHRA, CDR2 YSYEKL, per germline. CDR3 coding DNA: TGCGCCAGCAGCCGGGGAGCTCCAGGGACAGTCTATGGCTACACCTTC. Protein: CASSRGAPGTVYGYTF.

This sequence joins TRBV18 and TRBJ1-1; D gene ambiguous. The germline V gene encodes CDR1 KGHSH and CDR2 LQKENI. CDR3 length equals 14 residues. V lost 5 bases to trimming and J lost 5 bases, with 15 bases between them. The CDR3 DNA sequence: TGTGCCAGCTCATTGAATGAAGGCTCAACTGAAGCTTTCTTT. Translating gives CASSLNEGSTEAFF.

This chain uses TRBV5-6 with TRBJ1-2; TRBD1 is a possible D gene (6 bases). The CDR3 covers 12 residues. Trimming cost V 0 bases and J 6 bases, with 6 bases left between them. Germline V gene lookup returns CDR1 SGHDT and CDR2 YYEEEE. The CDR3 nucleotides are TGTGCCAGCAGCTTGGACAGGGATGGCTACACCTTC. This encodes CASSLDRDGYTF.

The table lists this clone with a count of one. The chain joins TRBV2 to TRBJ2-5; 8 bases align to TRBD1. CDR1 and CDR2 from the germline V gene are SNHLY and FYNNEI. Germline trimming cut 3 bases from V and 3 bases from J; bases unmatched to any gene: 0. This CDR3 has 13 residues. This chain's CDR3 is CASSEDREETQYF. The CDR3 DNA follows: TGTGCCAGCAGTGAGGACAGGGAAGAGACCCAGTACTTC.

The chain combines TRBV6-5 with TRBJ1-5; D gene uncertain. Germline V gene sequence: CDR1 MNHEY, CDR2 SVGAGI. The CDR3 spans 15 residues. Trimming took 6 bases from V and 3 from J, leaving 15 bases between them. CDR3 residues: CASSRGKESNQPQHF. The CDR3 DNA follows: TGTGCCAGCAGCCGTGGGAAGGAATCCAATCAGCCCCAGCATTTT.

V gene TRBV2 combines with J gene TRBJ1-5, with no clear D. Trimming took 3 bases from V and 2 from J, leaving 8 bases between them. CDR3 length: 14 residues. Per germline, CDR1 SNHLY and CDR2 FYNNEI. The CDR3 region is CASSDRVGNQPQHF. CDR3 coding DNA: TGTGCCAGCAGTGATAGGGTTGGCAATCAGCCCCAGCATTTT.

The V and J genes are TRBV5-4 and TRBJ1-1; D unresolved. Trimming cost V 0 bases and J 1 base, with 7 bases left between them. Germline CDR1 SGHNT, CDR2 YYREEE (reference sequence). The CDR3 spans 14 residues. CDR3 nucleotide sequence: TGTGCCAGCAGCTTGGATGGAGCGAACACTGAAGCTTTCTTT. Protein: CASSLDGANTEAFF.

This chain links TRBV6-1 with TRBJ2-2; D is possibly TRBD1 (6 bases). Looked up from germline, CDR1 is MNHNS and CDR2 is SASEGT. The CDR3 spans 15 residues. Trimming shortened V by 5 bases and J by 5 bases, and 15 bases separated the two germline ends. This CDR3 is CASSSHRAGTGELFF. In nucleotides, the CDR3 is TGTGCCAGCAGTAGTCACAGGGCTGGTACCGGGGAGCTGTTTTTT.

This clone appeared once. The rearrangement uses TRBV6-5 and TRBJ2-7; perhaps TRBD2 as D (6 bases). CDR3 length: 14 residues. CDR1 MNHEY and CDR2 SVGAGI come from the germline V gene. Trimming shortened V by 4 bases and J by 4 bases, and 14 bases separated the two germline ends. In DNA, the CDR3 is TGTGCCAGCAGTTCCGATACCCGGGGGTACGAGCAGTACTTC. This encodes CASSSDTRGYEQYF.

The V call is TRBV7-3, the J call TRBJ1-2, with a weak D call TRBD1 (5 bases). CDR1 is SGHTA, CDR2 FQGTGA, per germline. The CDR3 runs 13 residues. V was shortened by 5 bases and J by 8 bases, with 15 bases between the two germline ends. DNA for the CDR3: TGTGCCAGCAGCCCAACTGGGAGGGACGGCTACACCTTC. Protein product: CASSPTGRDGYTF.

Here the CDR3 reads CASSVYGSTDTQYF. The CDR3 nucleotides are TGTGCCAGCAGTGTTTACGGGAGCACAGATACGCAGTATTTT. This chain uses TRBV6-1 with TRBJ2-3; D ambiguous. Germline V gene lookup returns CDR1 MNHNS and CDR2 SASEGT. V was shortened by 4 bases and J by 0 bases, with 8 bases between the two germline ends. The CDR3 is 14 residues long.

The V and J genes are TRBV6-6 and TRBJ1-1, with D possibly TRBD1 on 5 matching bases. The V end lost 2 bases, the J end lost 4 bases, and 14 bases lay between the germline ends. Germline values: CDR1 MNHNY, CDR2 SVGAGI (reference sequence). CDR3 size: 15 residues. CDR3 sequence: CASSYPMGRGTEAFF. The CDR3 DNA reads as TGTGCCAGCAGTTACCCGATGGGGCGAGGCACTGAAGCTTTCTTT.

This clone came up a few times. The chain links TRBV11-3 to TRBJ2-1, with D perhaps TRBD1 or TRBD2 (6 bases each). CDR3 size: 13 residues. The germline V gene has CDR1 SGHNT and CDR2 YENEEA. Trimming took off 5 bases at V and 10 bases at J, with 15 bases between the two ends. This CDR3 reads CASSRGAGEEQFF. CDR3 nucleotides: TGTGCCAGCAGCAGGGGGGCAGGGGAGGAGCAGTTCTTC. The whole variable domain, remainder taken from reference TRBV11-3 and TRBJ2-1, is EAGVVQSPRYKIIEKKQPVAFWCNPISGHNTLYWYLQNLGQGPELLIRYENEEAVDDSQLPKDRFSAERLKGVDSTLKIQPAELGDSAVYLCASSRGAGEEQFFGPGTRLTVL.

V and J are TRBV19 and TRBJ1-4, with D tentatively TRBD1 (6 bases). The germline CDR1 and CDR2 sequences are LNHDA and SQIVND (reference sequence). The CDR3 loop spans 14 amino acids. Trimming stripped 9 bases from V and 7 bases from J, with 18 bases between. CDR3 residues: CASAPRQVFEKLFF. CDR3 coding DNA: TGTGCCAGCGCCCCAAGACAGGTTTTTGAAAAACTGTTTTTT.

The rearrangement uses TRBV19 and TRBJ2-1; TRBD2 matches at 16 bases. V lost 5 bases and J lost 8; bases outside the gene matches: 12. This CDR3 spans 18 amino acids. The V gene's germline CDR1 is LNHDA and CDR2 SQIVND (reference sequence). DNA of the CDR3: TGTGCCAGTAGTCGATGGGGGACTAGCGGGAGGGCCGGGGATGAGCAGTTCTTC. Protein: CASSRWGTSGRAGDEQFF.

The chain uses TRBV6-1 and TRBJ1-5, with D unresolved. The V end was cut by 4 bases, the J end by 6 bases, with 10 bases between. Per the germline V gene, CDR1 is MNHNS and CDR2 is SASEGT. The CDR3 is made up of 13 amino acids. This chain's CDR3 is CASSGVGVQPQHF. Written as DNA, the CDR3 is TGTGCCAGCAGTGGTGTTGGGGTTCAGCCCCAGCATTTT.

The chain combines TRBV30 with TRBJ1-5; D remains ambiguous. The CDR3 length is 13 residues. Trimming cost V 2 bases and J 3 bases, with 8 bases left between them. The germline V gene has CDR1 GTSNPN and CDR2 SVGIG (reference sequence). Here the CDR3 reads CAWSRTDNQPQHF. The CDR3 DNA reads TGTGCCTGGAGTAGGACGGACAATCAGCCCCAGCATTTT.

The rearrangement links TRBV7-7 to TRBJ1-1, with D tentatively TRBD1 (5 bases). The CDR3 loop spans 13 amino acids. CDR1 is SSHAT, CDR2 FNYEAQ, per germline (reference sequence). Deletions cut 5 bases from V and 6 bases from J, with 13 bases between. The CDR3 spells CASSRARDAEAFF. CDR3 nucleotide sequence: TGTGCCAGCAGCCGCGCCCGGGACGCTGAAGCTTTCTTT.

With respect to this clone: This CDR3 is also generated by other DNA sequences in the sample. This sequence joins TRBV7-8 and TRBJ2-7, with D uncertain. V lost 5 bases to trimming and J lost 4 bases, with 9 bases between them. This CDR3 has 12 amino acids. Germline CDR1 is SGHVS and CDR2 is FQNEAQ. The CDR3 nucleotides read TGTGCCAGCAGCCGGCCCGGTTACGAGCAGTACTTC. It yields the protein CASSRPGYEQYF.

The gene calls are TRBV29-1 and TRBJ2-7, with TRBD2 matching over 7 bases. The germline CDR1 and CDR2 sequences are SQVTM and ANQGSEA. V was clipped by 7 bases and J by 3 bases; unmatched bases: 18. The CDR3 covers 16 residues. The CDR3 DNA is TGCAGCGGATACTCAAGGACTAGTAAGCCTAACTACGAGCAGTACTTC. Translating gives CSGYSRTSKPNYEQYF.

This clone was detected once. The chain carries TRBV27 and TRBJ2-3; D gene ambiguous. The CDR3 sequence is 13 residues long. The germline CDR1 and CDR2 sequences are MNHEY and SMNVEV (reference sequence). Trimming left V 1 base short and J 0 bases short, with 2 bases between. CDR3 coding DNA: TGTGCCAGCAGTTTATTAAGCACAGATACGCAGTATTTT. Translation gives CASSLLSTDTQYF.

V is TRBV18 and J is TRBJ1-1; no clear D. The CDR3 length is 12 residues. Looked up from germline, CDR1 is KGHSH and CDR2 is LQKENI. V lost 0 bases, J lost 5 bases, and 4 bases lay in between. CDR3 bases: TGTGCCAGCTCACCACCGAGTACTGAAGCTTTCTTT. Translation: CASSPPSTEAFF.

The chain couples TRBV15 to TRBJ1-1; no clear D gene. Between the trimmed V and J ends, which lost 0 bases and 7 bases, there was a span of 6 bases. This CDR3 comprises 12 residues. CDR1 and CDR2 (germline): LNHNV, YYDKDF (reference sequence). The CDR3 spells CATSRDRFEAFF. CDR3 coding DNA: TGTGCCACCAGCAGAGATCGATTTGAAGCTTTCTTT.

This clone was picked up a small number of times. The chain joins TRBV10-3 to TRBJ2-7; no reliable D call. Germline V gene data show CDR1 as ENHRY and CDR2 as SYGVKD. CDR3 size: 11 residues. Between the trimmed V and J ends, which lost 8 bases and 6 bases, there was a span of 11 bases. This chain's CDR3 is CAIEASGEQYF. The CDR3 DNA reads TGTGCCATCGAAGCCTCCGGCGAGCAGTACTTC.

This clone has just one count. The chain employs TRBV29-1 and TRBJ2-2; D gene ambiguous. V was trimmed by 3 bases and J by 4 bases, leaving 15 bases between them. The CDR3 has 15 residues. Germline CDR1 SQVTM, CDR2 ANQGSEA. CDR3 sequence reads: CSVEVGMSITGELFF. The CDR3, as DNA: TGCAGCGTTGAGGTGGGAATGTCAATCACCGGGGAGCTGTTTTTT.

The chain uses TRBV9 and TRBJ1-1, with D tentatively TRBD1 (5 bases). The CDR3 extends over 15 amino acids. The germline CDR1 and CDR2 sequences are SGDLS and YYNGEE. Trimming left V 3 bases short and J 3 bases short, with 15 bases between. The CDR3 region has the DNA TGTGCCAGCAGCGACGCCGGCAAGGGGTACACTGAAGCTTTCTTT. This sequence encodes CASSDAGKGYTEAFF.